This is a list of T cell receptor beta chains from one sample in a study of blood T cell repertoires in COVID-19. The method was immunoSEQ multiplex PCR; TCRdb's version includes in-frame clones alone and lacks a portion of them. The sample shows under 300,000 clones, roughly 86% of them seen only once. The sample consisted of peripheral blood. Every receptor here comes from a man between 45 and 60 years old with acute or convalescent COVID-19. CDR3s include the opening cysteine and the closing phenylalanine or tryptophan. The D gene is left open where the match is weak. Where a row states a size, it is once, few, many or the class of an expanded clone; other rows omit it.

>-|TRBJ1-1|TRBV19|once
TGTGCCAGTACCCTCCGCTATATGAACACTGAAGCTTTCTTT
CASTLRYMNTEAFF
>-|TRBJ1-4|TRBV9|-
TGTGCCAGCAGCGTAGGGCTCGGACAGATTAATGAAAAACTGTTTTTT
CASSVGLGQINEKLFF
>-|TRBJ2-3|TRBV10-3|-
TGTGCCATCAGTGAGTCGGCCAGGGGAACCACAGATACGCAGTATTTT
CAISESARGTTDTQYF
>-|TRBJ1-5|TRBV4-1|-
TGCGCCAGCAGCCGGGGAGGAGGGGAATCCTATCAGCCCCAGCATTTT
CASSRGGGESYQPQHF
>-|TRBJ1-5|TRBV27|-
TGTGCCAGCAGTTTATTCTTTGGCACCAATCAGCCCCAGCATTTT
CASSLFFGTNQPQHF
>-|TRBJ1-5|TRBV7-8|-
TGTGCCAGCAGCTCCCAGGGTTCCAATCAGCCCCAGCATTTT
CASSSQGSNQPQHF
>TRBD1|TRBJ2-5|TRBV5-4|-
TGTGCCAGCAGCTGGGCATACAGGGGGCTGGAGACCCAGTACTTC
CASSWAYRGLETQYF
>TRBD1|TRBJ1-2|TRBV9|once
TGTGCCAGCAGCTCCCAGGACAGGGACGGCTACACCTTC
CASSSQDRDGYTF
>-|TRBJ2-2|TRBV25-1|-
TGTGCCAGCAGTGAATATTGGGGAGGCACCGGGGAGCTGTTTTTT
CASSEYWGGTGELFF
>-|TRBJ1-3|TRBV19|few
TGTGCCAGTAGTCCATACAGCTCTGGAAACACCATATATTTT
CASSPYSSGNTIYF
>-|TRBJ1-5|TRBV6-5|-
TGTGCCAGCAAGTTAGAGTTGAGGCAGCCCCAGCATTTT
CASKLELRQPQHF
>-|TRBJ1-6|TRBV2|-
TGTGCCAGCAGCGAAACGTATTCAGGGGCTTCACCCCTCCACTTT
CASSETYSGASPLHF
>-|TRBJ1-2|TRBV12-3/TRBV12-4|-
TGTGCCAGCAGTTTAGACAGGGTCAAAAGCTACACCTTC
CASSLDRVKSYTF
>-|TRBJ2-3|TRBV10-3|once
TGTGCCATCAGCGACGCAGGGGAAGATACGCAGTATTTT
CAISDAGEDTQYF
>-|TRBJ1-2|TRBV6-6|once
TGTGCCACCGCATCCCAAGCGGGATCCTTAATTGGCTACACCTTC
CATASQAGSLIGYTF
>TRBD2|TRBJ2-1|TRBV12-3/TRBV12-4|-
TGTGCCAGCAGTTTAGAGGGACTAGCTGGGAAGTTCTTC
CASSLEGLAGKFF
>-|TRBJ1-3|TRBV5-4|-
TGTGCCAGCAGCTTTCAGTCTGGCCCCAACTCTGGAAACACCATATATTTT
CASSFQSGPNSGNTIYF
>-|TRBJ1-2|TRBV4-1|-
TGCGCCAGCAGCCTCTCCTCACTGACTAACTATGGCTACACCTTC
CASSLSSLTNYGYTF
>-|TRBJ2-1|TRBV9|once
TGTGCCAGCAGCGTAGGACAGCTCCTCTACAATGAGCAGTTCTTC
CASSVGQLLYNEQFF
>TRBD1|TRBJ1-1|TRBV19|-
TGTGCCAGTAGTCCTAGGGGGACAGGAGTGGAAGCTTTCTTT
CASSPRGTGVEAFF
>-|TRBJ1-5|TRBV6-6|-
TGTGCCAGCAGTTACCTACCGTATAGCAATCAGCCCCAGCATTTT
CASSYLPYSNQPQHF
>TRBD1|TRBJ2-5|TRBV28|-
TGTGCCAGCAGGCCGACAGGGGGACCACAAGAGACCCAGTACTTC
CASRPTGGPQETQYF
>-|TRBJ2-3|TRBV18|-
TGTGCCAGCACCCCCCGGGAGTCGGGCACAGATACGCAGTATTTT
CASTPRESGTDTQYF
>TRBD1|TRBJ2-7|TRBV5-8|few
TGTGCCAGCAGCTCCTCCGGACAGGGGGCCGAGCAGTACTTC
CASSSSGQGAEQYF
>TRBD2|TRBJ2-1|TRBV5-6|-
TGTGCCAGCAGCTGGGGACTAGCGGGGGGCGGCAATGAGCAGTTCTTC
CASSWGLAGGGNEQFF
>TRBD1|TRBJ2-2|TRBV5-6|few
TGTGCCAGCAGCTCGGGACAGAGTACCGGGGAGCTGTTTTTT
CASSSGQSTGELFF
>TRBD2|TRBJ2-7|TRBV12-5|-
TGTGCTAGTGGGGCCAGCGGGATCAACGAGCAGTACTTC
CASGASGINEQYF
>-|TRBJ1-3|TRBV9|-
TGTGCCAGCAGCGTATCAGGGGCGGGAAACACCATATATTTT
CASSVSGAGNTIYF
>TRBD2|TRBJ2-7|TRBV12-3/TRBV12-4|-
TGTGCCAGCAGTCGGGAGGGGGGCTACGAGCAGTACTTC
CASSREGGYEQYF
>TRBD1|TRBJ2-2|TRBV7-9|-
TGTGCCAGCAGCTTACCAGAGGGGACAGCGAACACCGGGGAGCTGTTTTTT
CASSLPEGTANTGELFF
>TRBD2|TRBJ2-5|TRBV19|-
TGTGCCAGTGGGACTAGCGGGGAAGAGACCCAGTACTTC
CASGTSGEETQYF
>TRBD1|TRBJ1-5|TRBV30|-
TGTGCCTGGGGCCCCGGGACAGGGGTTAGTGAGCCCCAGCATTTT
CAWGPGTGVSEPQHF
>TRBD2|TRBJ2-7|TRBV6-6|once
TGTGCCAGCAGACTTATCGGACTAGGTCCGTACGAGCAGTACTTC
CASRLIGLGPYEQYF
>-|TRBJ1-1|TRBV27|-
TGTGCCAGCAGTCTACAGGGTGCGCACACTGAAGCTTTCTTT
CASSLQGAHTEAFF
>-|TRBJ1-6|TRBV19|-
TGTGCCAGTACCTACACCGGGGGGAATTCACCCCTCCACTTT
CASTYTGGNSPLHF
>-|TRBJ2-5|TRBV3-1/TRBV3-2|-
TGTGCCAGCAGCCCCTCCTCACTATACCAAGAGACCCAGTACTTC
CASSPSSLYQETQYF
>TRBD1|TRBJ1-5|TRBV24-1|once
TGTGCCACCAGTGAGGACAGGTGGAATCAGCCCCAGCATTTT
CATSEDRWNQPQHF
>TRBD1|TRBJ1-6|TRBV12-5|once
TGTGCTAGTGCCCAGACAGGGTTAGGGGATTCACCCCTCCACTTT
CASAQTGLGDSPLHF
>-|TRBJ1-6|TRBV14|-
TGTGCCAGCAGCCAAACAGGGTTGGTCGAATCACCCCTCCACTTT
CASSQTGLVESPLHF